This entry lists 16 T cell receptor beta chains sequenced from one sample in a study of T cell responses to AZD1222 COVID-19 vaccine. The repertoire was sequenced with immunoSEQ multiplex PCR; TCRdb's copy has only in-frame clones and lacks some. Found here are 150,000 to 160,000 clones, 90% of them singletons; the top ten hold approximately 1.4%. The sample consisted of peripheral blood, taken 28 days after the second AZD1222 dose. The receptors were sampled from an adult who received the AZD1222 COVID-19 vaccine.

This chain joins TRBV7-3 and TRBJ2-6; no reliable D call. Germline V gives CDR1 SGHTA, CDR2 FQGTGA. V was clipped by 6 bases and J by 2 bases, with 5 bases between them. The CDR3 has 13 residues. The CDR3 DNA reads as TGTGCCAGCAGGGCTCCTGGGGCCAACGTCCTGACTTTC. The encoded protein is CASRAPGANVLTF.

This clone was recorded only once. V is TRBV18 and J is TRBJ1-4; D gene uncertain. The germline V gene encodes CDR1 KGHSH and CDR2 LQKENI. There are 13 residues in the CDR3. Trimming took 0 bases from V and 5 from J, leaving 4 bases between them. CDR3 nucleotides: TGTGCCAGCTCACCACCGGGGAATGAAAAACTGTTTTTT. Its protein product is CASSPPGNEKLFF.

This clone was counted once. J is TRBJ2-1 and V is TRBV3-1 (or the pseudogene TRBV3-2); either TRBD1 or TRBD2 may fit D (6 bases each). The CDR3 is 17 amino acids. Germline V gives CDR1 LGHDT, CDR2 YNNKEL (reference sequence). V shed 0 bases and J shed 6 bases, with 18 bases lying between them. The CDR3 sequence: CASSQDPSRGVGNEQFF. CDR3 sequence (DNA): TGTGCCAGCAGCCAAGATCCTTCTAGGGGGGTGGGCAATGAGCAGTTCTTC.

V gene TRBV7-8 combines with J gene TRBJ2-3, with a possible D match to TRBD2 (5 bases). Trimming pared 1 base from V and 6 bases from J, leaving 11 bases between. The CDR3 sequence is 14 residues long. Per the germline V gene, CDR1 is SGHVS and CDR2 is FQNEAQ. The CDR3: CASSLVYRGDTQYF. In DNA form, the CDR3 reads TGTGCCAGCAGCTTAGTCTACCGCGGGGATACGCAGTATTTT.

The chain employs TRBV4-1 and TRBJ1-1, with 10 bases that match TRBD1. Trimming at V came to 2 bases and at J to 2 bases, leaving 14 bases not matched to a gene. This CDR3 region has 19 residues. Germline loops: CDR1 MGHRA, CDR2 YSYEKL. The CDR3 DNA follows: TGCGCCAGCAGCCAAAATCACCACTGGACAGGGGGAAAAAACACTGAAGCTTTCTTT. Amino acid sequence: CASSQNHHWTGGKNTEAFF.

The chain carries TRBV5-1 and TRBJ1-4; TRBD1 is a possible D gene (5 bases). This CDR3 is 16 amino acids long. The V gene's germline CDR1 is SGHRS and CDR2 YFSETQ. V lost 0 bases to trimming and J lost 0 bases, with 9 bases between them. The CDR3: CASSLVPGPTNEKLFF. The CDR3 bases are TGCGCCAGCAGCTTGGTCCCAGGGCCAACTAATGAAAAACTGTTTTTT.

Comments on this clone: At one of its ends the junction is not consistent with the germline gene, which may arise from a read error. The genes are TRBV7-7 and TRBJ2-5; possibly TRBD2 for D (6 bases). The CDR3 consists of 14 residues. From germline, CDR1 is SSHAT and CDR2 FNYEAQ (reference sequence). The CDR3 DNA is TGTGCTAGCAGCTTAGGCTCGGGGGTGGAGACCCAGTACTTC. It translates to CASSLGSGVETQYF.

The chain is built from TRBV24-1 and TRBJ2-5; D perhaps matches TRBD1 (6 bases). V lost 3 bases to trimming and J lost 3 bases, with 13 bases between them. CDR1 and CDR2 (germline): KGHDR, SFDVKD. This CDR3 has 15 amino acids. CDR3 nucleotide sequence: TGTGCCACCAGTGATGGGGGTACAGGGAAAGAGACCCAGTACTTC. Encoded protein: CATSDGGTGKETQYF.

The chain is built from TRBV13 and TRBJ2-4, with TRBD2 matching over 8 bases. CDR3 length equals 17 residues. Germline CDR1 reads PRHDT; CDR2 reads FYEKMQ (reference sequence). With V trimmed by 5 bases and J by 1 base, 10 bases remained unmatched. The CDR3 spells CASSPPGTRRAKNIQYF. As DNA, the CDR3 is TGTGCCAGCAGCCCCCCCGGGACTAGAAGGGCCAAAAACATTCAGTACTTC.

V is TRBV30 and J is TRBJ1-3; no firm D call. The CDR3 sequence is 14 residues long. Germline-derived CDR1 and CDR2 are GTSNPN and SVGIG (reference sequence). V was pared by 0 bases and J by 0 bases, with 6 bases between. The CDR3 spells CAWSVHRSGNTIYF. The CDR3 region has the DNA TGTGCCTGGAGTGTACACCGCTCTGGAAACACCATATATTTT.

In its sample, this clone was seen once. V usage is TRBV28 and J usage is TRBJ2-7, with a possible D match to TRBD1 (5 bases). In germline, CDR1 is MDHEN, CDR2 SYDVKM. The CDR3 extends over 13 amino acids. Trimming shortened V by 5 bases and J by 2 bases, and 10 bases separated the two germline ends. The CDR3 loop reads CASSLQAPYEQYF. CDR3 nucleotide sequence: TGTGCCAGCAGTCTACAGGCCCCCTACGAGCAGTACTTC.

This chain links TRBV19 with TRBJ1-2; D gene uncertain. Germline CDR1 reads LNHDA; CDR2 reads SQIVND (reference sequence). The CDR3 totals 12 residues. Between the trimmed V and J ends, which lost 6 bases and 6 bases, there was a span of 11 bases. Written as DNA, the CDR3 is TGTGCCAGTAGGACTATCAACGATGGCTACACCTTC. Translated: CASRTINDGYTF.

This clone was picked up one time. The chain uses TRBV19 and TRBJ2-7, with TRBD1 identical over 11 bases. CDR3 length: 19 residues. The germline V gene encodes CDR1 LNHDA and CDR2 SQIVND (reference sequence). With 6 bases clipped from V and 8 bases from J, the junction kept 24 bases outside the gene matches. CDR3 in DNA: TGTGCCAGTAGCCAAGACATGTTCGGACAGGGGGCACCGGGCGGACAGCAGTACTTC. It translates to CASSQDMFGQGAPGGQQYF.

V gene TRBV10-3 combines with J gene TRBJ2-7, with TRBD2 matching 7 bases. The J segment lost 0 bases and the V segment lost 4 bases, leaving 9 bases of the junction unmatched. The CDR3 is 16 amino acids. CDR1 and CDR2 (germline): ENHRY, SYGVKD. CDR3 loop: CAISGSLAKLSYEQYF. The CDR3 DNA follows: TGTGCCATCAGTGGGTCACTAGCGAAACTCTCCTACGAGCAGTACTTC.

The chain uses TRBV5-1 and TRBJ1-2; weak D call: TRBD1 (5 bases). The ends were cut back, 5 bases at V and 2 bases at J, with 16 bases in the middle. This CDR3 is 15 amino acids long. Germline V gene data show CDR1 as SGHRS and CDR2 as YFSETQ. The CDR3 DNA sequence: TGCGCCAGCAGGGGAGACACAGGACGAAACTATGGCTACACCTTC. Translating gives CASRGDTGRNYGYTF.

The rearrangement uses TRBV21-1 and TRBJ1-4; TRBD1, the table's D call, lacks a check against the DNA. TRBV21-1 counts as a pseudogene. The CDR3 spans 14 residues. The CDR3 sequence: CASSKYRGDEKLFF. The CDR3 DNA is TGTGCCAGCAGCAAGTACAGGGGGGATGAAAAACTGTTTTTT.